Described below is a single T cell receptor (beta chain) sequence and its context. Per the original methods: Researchers report that nucleated cell counts were estimated from reference gene primer amplification. TCRdb's copy holds only in-frame clones and misses some; the assay was immunoSEQ multiplex PCR. The V and J calls and clone size were taken over from that table, and D and trimming were inferred from the DNA. The sample records 85,000 to 100,000 clones, around 79% being singletons. This sample is part of a study of blood T cell repertoires in COVID-19. Study details: The origin of the acute and convalescent COVID-19 samples was the United States, Italy and Spain. Sources were T cells, B-cell-depleted T cells, or PBMCs; the material itself was cDNA or gDNA.

With V trimmed by 6 bases and J by 3 bases, 14 bases remained unmatched. The CDR3 contains 17 residues. Germline assignment: CDR1 LNHDA and CDR2 SQIVND (reference sequence). This chain uses TRBV19 with TRBJ1-5, with 7 positions matching TRBD1. Sequenced: peripheral blood. The sequence derives from a human donor in a cohort sampled during active COVID-19. The CDR3 DNA sequence: TGTGCCAGTAGATGGACAGGCGGGGGGATTTTCAATCAGCCCCAGCATTTT. This gives the protein CASRWTGGGIFNQPQHF.